This T cell receptor (beta chain) was recovered during a study of T cells after yellow fever vaccination. Study-level background: Those fractions that held only low numbers of cells were prepared using the SMART-Seq v4 Ultra Low Input RNA kit.

As concerns this clonotype: Its specificity is not known.

Germline trimming cut 7 bases from V and 7 bases from J; bases unmatched to any gene: 20. Germline V gene data show CDR1 as SGHAT and CDR2 as FQDESV (reference sequence). This CDR3 comprises 18 residues. Study results and caveats: The study re-detected most primary-vaccination clones after the booster (about 95% CD4, roughly 91% CD8). Only a minor proportion of clonotypes was detected across both CD4 and CD8 compartments.

Making TCR cDNA involved 5'RACE template switching, which added UMIs and a universal primer site. Via MiXCR, TCRdb re-called the 5' RACE reads, giving one row per CDR3 protein. The sample lists 200,000 to 300,000 distinct CDR3 sequences, around 13% occurring once. The material was CD4+ T cells sorted from PBMCs, obtained 45 days after the yellow fever booster vaccination. The sequence derives from a man aged 25 to 45 who received the YFV17D yellow fever vaccine. V is TRBV11-1 and J is TRBJ2-1, with TRBD2 matching 9 bases. CDR3 in DNA: TGTGCCAGCACCCCGGGGATCGTCGCGGGAGGGCCTCGAAATGAGCAGTTCTTC. Its translation: CASTPGIVAGGPRNEQFF. The full variable domain, rest sourced from reference TRBV11-1 and TRBJ2-1, is EAEVAQSPRYKITEKSQAVAFWCDPISGHATLYWYRQILGQGPELLVQFQDESVVDDSQLPKDRFSAERLKGVDSTLKIQPAELGDSAMYLCASTPGIVAGGPRNEQFFGPGTRLTVL.